Only a few counts were recorded for the clone carrying this T cell receptor beta chain. The antigen is undetermined. The CDR3 sequence is 12 residues long. Germline loops: CDR1 MDHEN, CDR2 SYDVKM. V lost 10 bases and J lost 9, with 16 bases in between. This sample is part of a study of T cells after yellow fever vaccination. Whole-study results and caveats: At 96% for CD4 and 70% to 90% for CD8, most primary-vaccination clones showed up again after the booster. Weaker overall, the secondary response nonetheless peaked faster (day 5 versus 15).

Via MiXCR, TCRdb re-called the 5' RACE reads, giving one row per CDR3 protein. The repertoire holds 360,000 or so distinct CDR3 sequences, with 11% as singletons. This clonotype was sampled from a man younger than 30 who received the YFV17D yellow fever vaccine. The specimen was PBMCs, collected on the day of the first yellow fever vaccination. This rearrangement joins TRBV28 to TRBJ1-5; D uncertain. CDR3 bases: TGTGCCATCAAGGACGGGCCTAGGCCCCAGCATTTT. It translates to CAIKDGPRPQHF.